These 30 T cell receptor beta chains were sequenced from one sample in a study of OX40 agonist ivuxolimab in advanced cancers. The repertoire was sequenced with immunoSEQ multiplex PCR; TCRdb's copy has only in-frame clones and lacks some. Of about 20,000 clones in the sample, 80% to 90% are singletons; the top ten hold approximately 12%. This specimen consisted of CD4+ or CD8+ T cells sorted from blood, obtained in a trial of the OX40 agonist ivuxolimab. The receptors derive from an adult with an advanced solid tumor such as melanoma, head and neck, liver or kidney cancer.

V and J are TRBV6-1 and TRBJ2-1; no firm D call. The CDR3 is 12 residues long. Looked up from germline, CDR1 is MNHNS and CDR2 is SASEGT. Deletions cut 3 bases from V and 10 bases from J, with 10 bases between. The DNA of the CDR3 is TGTGCCAGCAGTGAGGTAGGGCGCGAGCAGTTCTTC. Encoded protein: CASSEVGREQFF.

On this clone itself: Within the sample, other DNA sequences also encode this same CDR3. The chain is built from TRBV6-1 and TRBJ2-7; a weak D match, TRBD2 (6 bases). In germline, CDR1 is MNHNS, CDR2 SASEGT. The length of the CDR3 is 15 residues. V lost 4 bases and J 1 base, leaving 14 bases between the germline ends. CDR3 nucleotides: TGTGCCAGCAGTGTTGGGACTGGTCTATCCTACGAGCAGTACTTC. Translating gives CASSVGTGLSYEQYF.

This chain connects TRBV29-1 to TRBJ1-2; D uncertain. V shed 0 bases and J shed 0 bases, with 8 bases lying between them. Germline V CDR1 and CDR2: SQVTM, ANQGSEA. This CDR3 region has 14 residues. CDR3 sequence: CSVEDRVANYGYTF. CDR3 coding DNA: TGCAGCGTTGAAGATCGTGTAGCTAACTATGGCTACACCTTC.

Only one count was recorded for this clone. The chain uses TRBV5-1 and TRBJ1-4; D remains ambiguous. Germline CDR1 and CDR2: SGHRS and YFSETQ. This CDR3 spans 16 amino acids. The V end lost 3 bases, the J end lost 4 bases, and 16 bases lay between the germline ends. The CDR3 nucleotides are TGCGCCAGCAGCTCGGGCTCTCTTCAACTTAATGAAAAACTGTTTTTT. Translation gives CASSSGSLQLNEKLFF.

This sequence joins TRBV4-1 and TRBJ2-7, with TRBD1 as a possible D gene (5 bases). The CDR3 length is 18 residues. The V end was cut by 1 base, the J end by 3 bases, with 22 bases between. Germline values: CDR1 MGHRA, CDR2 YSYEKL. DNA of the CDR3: TGCGCCAGCAGCCAAGTCCCGACAGATCCTTCATCTAACTACGAGCAGTACTTC. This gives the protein CASSQVPTDPSSNYEQYF.

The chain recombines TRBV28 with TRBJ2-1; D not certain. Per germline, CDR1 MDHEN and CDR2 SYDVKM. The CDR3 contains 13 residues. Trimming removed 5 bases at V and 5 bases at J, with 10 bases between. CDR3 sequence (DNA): TGTGCCAGCAGTCCCGACCTAAACAATGAGCAGTTCTTC. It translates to CASSPDLNNEQFF.

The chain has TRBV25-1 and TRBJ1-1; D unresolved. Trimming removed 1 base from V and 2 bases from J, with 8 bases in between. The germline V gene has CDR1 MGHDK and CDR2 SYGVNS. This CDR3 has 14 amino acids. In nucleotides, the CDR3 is TGTGCCAGCAGTGAATTCGCGGTTAACACTGAAGCTTTCTTT. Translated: CASSEFAVNTEAFF.

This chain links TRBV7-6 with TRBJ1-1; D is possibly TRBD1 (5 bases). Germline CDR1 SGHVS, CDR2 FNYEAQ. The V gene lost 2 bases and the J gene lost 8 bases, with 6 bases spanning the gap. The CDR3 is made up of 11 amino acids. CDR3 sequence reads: CASSLWGEAFF. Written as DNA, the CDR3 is TGTGCCAGCAGCTTATGGGGGGAAGCTTTCTTT. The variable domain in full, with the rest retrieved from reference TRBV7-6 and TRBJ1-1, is GAGVSQSPRYKVTKRGQDVALRCDPISGHVSLYWYRQALGQGPEFLTYFNYEAQQDKSGLPNDRFSAERPEGSISTLTIQRTEQRDSAMYRCASSLWGEAFFGQGTRLTVV.

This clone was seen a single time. This CDR3 is CASSRGQRDYEQYF. The CDR3 DNA reads TGTGCCAGCAGTCGCGGGCAGAGGGACTACGAGCAGTACTTC. The chain has TRBV6-6 and TRBJ2-7, with TRBD2 as a possible D gene (5 bases). Germline CDR1 and CDR2: MNHNY and SVGAGI (reference sequence). The CDR3 length is 14 residues. Trimming removed 5 bases from V and 3 bases from J, with 14 bases in between.

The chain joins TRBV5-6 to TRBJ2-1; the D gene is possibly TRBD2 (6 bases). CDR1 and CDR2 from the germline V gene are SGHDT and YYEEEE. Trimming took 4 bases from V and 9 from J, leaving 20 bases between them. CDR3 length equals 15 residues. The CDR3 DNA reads TGTGCCAGCAGCCCGCGGGACCTTAAGGGGATTGAGCAGTTCTTC. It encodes CASSPRDLKGIEQFF.

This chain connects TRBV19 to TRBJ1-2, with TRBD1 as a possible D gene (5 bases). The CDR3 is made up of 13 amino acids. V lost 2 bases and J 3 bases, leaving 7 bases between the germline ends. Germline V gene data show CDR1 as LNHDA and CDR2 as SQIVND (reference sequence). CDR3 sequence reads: CASSIRGDYGYTF. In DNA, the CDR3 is TGTGCCAGTAGTATAAGGGGCGACTATGGCTACACCTTC.

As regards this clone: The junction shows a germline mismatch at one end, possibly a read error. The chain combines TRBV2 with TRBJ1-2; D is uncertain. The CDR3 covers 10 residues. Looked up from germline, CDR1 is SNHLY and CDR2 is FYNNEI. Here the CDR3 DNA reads TGTGCCAGCTACGCGACTAACTGGGACTTC. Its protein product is CASYATNWDF.

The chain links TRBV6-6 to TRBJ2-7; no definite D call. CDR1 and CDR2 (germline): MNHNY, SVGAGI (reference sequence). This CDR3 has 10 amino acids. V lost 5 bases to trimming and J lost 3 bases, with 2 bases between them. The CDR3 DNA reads TGTGCCAGCAGTGGCTACGAGCAGTACTTC. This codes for CASSGYEQYF.

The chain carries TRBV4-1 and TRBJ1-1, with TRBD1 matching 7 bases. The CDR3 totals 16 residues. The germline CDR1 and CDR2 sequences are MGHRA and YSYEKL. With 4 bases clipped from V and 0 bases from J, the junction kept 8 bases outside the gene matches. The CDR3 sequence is CASSPSRGQMNTEAFF. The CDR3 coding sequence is TGCGCCAGCAGCCCCTCCCGGGGACAGATGAACACTGAAGCTTTCTTT.

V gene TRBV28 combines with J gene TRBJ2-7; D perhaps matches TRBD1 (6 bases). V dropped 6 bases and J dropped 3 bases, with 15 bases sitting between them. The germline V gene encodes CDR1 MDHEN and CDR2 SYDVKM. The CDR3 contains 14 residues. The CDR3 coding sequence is TGTGCCAGCAGAGAGATGGACAGTATCTACGAGCAGTACTTC. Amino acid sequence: CASREMDSIYEQYF.

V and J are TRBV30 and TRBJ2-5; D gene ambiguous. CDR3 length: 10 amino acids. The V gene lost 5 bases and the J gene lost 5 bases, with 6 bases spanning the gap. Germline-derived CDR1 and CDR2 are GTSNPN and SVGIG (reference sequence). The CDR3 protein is CAWGRETQYF. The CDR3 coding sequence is TGTGCCTGGGGGCGGGAGACCCAGTACTTC.

CDR3 sequence (DNA): TGTGCCAGTAGTATGACTAGCGGCGCCTACGAGCAGTACTTC. This encodes CASSMTSGAYEQYF. The rearrangement links TRBV19 to TRBJ2-7; TRBD2 matches 9 bases. Per germline, CDR1 LNHDA and CDR2 SQIVND (reference sequence). V lost 3 bases and J lost 2; bases outside the gene matches: 2. The length of the CDR3 is 14 residues.

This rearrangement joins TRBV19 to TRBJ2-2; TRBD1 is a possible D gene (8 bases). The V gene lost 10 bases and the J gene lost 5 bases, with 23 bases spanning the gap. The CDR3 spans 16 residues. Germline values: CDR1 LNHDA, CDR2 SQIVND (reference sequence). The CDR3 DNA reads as TGTGCCACCGGGGGGTGGGGACAGGAGGTTACCGGGGAGCTGTTTTTT. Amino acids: CATGGWGQEVTGELFF.

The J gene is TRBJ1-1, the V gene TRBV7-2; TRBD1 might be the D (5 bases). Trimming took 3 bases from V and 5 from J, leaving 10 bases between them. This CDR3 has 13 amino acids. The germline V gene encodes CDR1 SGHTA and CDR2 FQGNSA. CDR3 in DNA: TGTGCCAGCAGCTTTCAGGGTGGGACTGAAGCTTTCTTT. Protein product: CASSFQGGTEAFF.

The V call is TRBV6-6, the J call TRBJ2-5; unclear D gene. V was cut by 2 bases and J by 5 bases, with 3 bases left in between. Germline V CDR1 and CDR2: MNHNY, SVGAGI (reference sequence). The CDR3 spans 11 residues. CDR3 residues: CASSYGETQYF. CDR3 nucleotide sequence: TGTGCCAGCAGTTACGGCGAGACCCAGTACTTC.

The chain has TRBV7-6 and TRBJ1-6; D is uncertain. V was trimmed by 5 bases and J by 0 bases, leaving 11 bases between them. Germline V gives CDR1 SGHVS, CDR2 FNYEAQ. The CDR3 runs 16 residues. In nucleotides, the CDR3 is TGTGCCAGCAGCCCTTTCCGGAGCTCCTATAATTCACCCCTCCACTTT. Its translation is CASSPFRSSYNSPLHF.

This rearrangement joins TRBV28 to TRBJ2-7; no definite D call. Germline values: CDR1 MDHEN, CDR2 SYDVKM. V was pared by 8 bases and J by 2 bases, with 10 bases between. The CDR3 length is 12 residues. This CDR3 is CASSRPTYEQYF. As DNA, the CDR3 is TGTGCCAGCTCGCGCCCTACCTACGAGCAGTACTTC.

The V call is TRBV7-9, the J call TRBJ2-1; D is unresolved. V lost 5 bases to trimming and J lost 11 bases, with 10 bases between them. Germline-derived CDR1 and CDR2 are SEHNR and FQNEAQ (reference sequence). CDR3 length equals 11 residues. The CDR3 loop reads CASSPPRKQFF. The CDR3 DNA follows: TGTGCCAGCAGCCCCCCCCGGAAGCAGTTCTTC.

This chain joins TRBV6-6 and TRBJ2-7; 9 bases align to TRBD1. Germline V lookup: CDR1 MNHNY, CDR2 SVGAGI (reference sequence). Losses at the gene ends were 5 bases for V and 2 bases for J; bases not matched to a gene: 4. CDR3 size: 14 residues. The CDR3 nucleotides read TGTGCCAGCAGTCACAGGGGGCGGACCTACGAGCAGTACTTC. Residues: CASSHRGRTYEQYF.

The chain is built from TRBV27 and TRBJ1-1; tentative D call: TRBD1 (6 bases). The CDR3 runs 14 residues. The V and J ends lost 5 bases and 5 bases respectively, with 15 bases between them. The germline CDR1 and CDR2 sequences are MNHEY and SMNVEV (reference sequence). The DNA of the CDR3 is TGTGCCAGCAGTCCACCCTTTGGGACAACTGAAGCTTTCTTT. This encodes CASSPPFGTTEAFF.

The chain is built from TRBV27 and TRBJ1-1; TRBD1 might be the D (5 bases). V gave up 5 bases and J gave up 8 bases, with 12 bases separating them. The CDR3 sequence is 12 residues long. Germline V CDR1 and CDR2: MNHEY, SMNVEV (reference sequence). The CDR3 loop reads CASSLLWGEAFF. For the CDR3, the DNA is TGTGCCAGCAGTCTCTTATGGGGGGAAGCTTTCTTT.

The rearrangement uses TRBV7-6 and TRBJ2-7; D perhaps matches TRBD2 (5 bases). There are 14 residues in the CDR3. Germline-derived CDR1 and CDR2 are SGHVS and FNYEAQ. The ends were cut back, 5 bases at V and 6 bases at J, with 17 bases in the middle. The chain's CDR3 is CASSRSGGAREQYF. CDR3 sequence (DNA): TGTGCCAGCAGCCGCTCAGGAGGAGCCCGCGAGCAGTACTTC.

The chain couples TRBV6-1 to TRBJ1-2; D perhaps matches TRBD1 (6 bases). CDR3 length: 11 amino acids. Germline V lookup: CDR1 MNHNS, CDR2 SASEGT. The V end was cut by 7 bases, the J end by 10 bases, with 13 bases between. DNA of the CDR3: TGTGCCAGCACCGGCGGGGGCCTCTACACCTTC. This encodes CASTGGGLYTF.

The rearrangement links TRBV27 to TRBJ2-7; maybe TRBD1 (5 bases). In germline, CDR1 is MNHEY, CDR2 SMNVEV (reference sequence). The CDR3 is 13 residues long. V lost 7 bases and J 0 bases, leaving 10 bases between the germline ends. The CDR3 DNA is TGTGCCAGCAAACAGGAGAGCTCCTACGAGCAGTACTTC. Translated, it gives CASKQESSYEQYF.

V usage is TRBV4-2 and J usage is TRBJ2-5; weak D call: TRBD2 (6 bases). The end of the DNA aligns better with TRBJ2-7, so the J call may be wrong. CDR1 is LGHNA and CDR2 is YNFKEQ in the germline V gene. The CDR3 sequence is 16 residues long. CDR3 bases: TGTGCCAGCAGCCAGAGAGGGCCCGGCGGGGCCTACGAGCAGTACTTC. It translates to CASSQRGPGGAYEQYF.